This passage covers 15 T cell receptor beta chains from one sample sequenced in a study of T cell responses to AZD1222 COVID-19 vaccine. TCRdb's copy holds only in-frame clones and misses some; the assay was immunoSEQ multiplex PCR. The table lists some 88,000 clones, 90% of them singletons. The source material was peripheral blood, sampled 28 days after the second AZD1222 dose. These receptors all come from an adult who received the AZD1222 COVID-19 vaccine.

The genes are TRBV19 and TRBJ2-1; D possibly corresponds to TRBD1 (5 bases). This CDR3 is 16 amino acids long. V dropped 0 bases and J dropped 8 bases, with 17 bases sitting between them. Germline loops: CDR1 LNHDA, CDR2 SQIVND (reference sequence). In DNA, the CDR3 is TGTGCCAGTAGTATAGATTGGGAAGGGGTGACGTATGAGCAGTTCTTC. This gives the protein CASSIDWEGVTYEQFF.

The rearrangement joins TRBV7-9 to TRBJ2-7; the match to TRBD1 covers 9 bases. This CDR3 comprises 15 residues. The V and J ends lost 5 bases and 4 bases, in that order; junction bases with no gene match: 9. Looked up from germline, CDR1 is SEHNR and CDR2 is FQNEAQ (reference sequence). CDR3 loop: CASSRLGTGIYEQYF. CDR3 bases: TGTGCCAGCAGCCGTCTCGGGACAGGGATTTACGAGCAGTACTTC.

The rearrangement joins TRBV10-3 to TRBJ1-2; D call uncertain. Germline lookup yields CDR1 ENHRY and CDR2 SYGVKD. The CDR3 is made up of 13 amino acids. Trimming left V 3 bases short and J 0 bases short, with 5 bases between. The CDR3 nucleotides read TGTGCCATCAGTGAAGCGCCTAACTATGGCTACACCTTC. This sequence encodes CAISEAPNYGYTF.

The V and J genes are TRBV9 and TRBJ2-1; possibly TRBD2 for D (7 bases). V was cut by 0 bases and J by 1 base, with 11 bases left in between. The length of the CDR3 is 16 residues. Germline V gene sequence: CDR1 SGDLS, CDR2 YYNGEE. CDR3 bases: TGTGCCAGCAGCGTAGCGGGGGGCCAATCCTACAATGAGCAGTTCTTC. Residues: CASSVAGGQSYNEQFF. Full variable domain (outside the CDR3, taken from reference TRBV9 and TRBJ2-1): DSGVTQTPKHLITATGQRVTLRCSPRSGDLSVYWYQQSLDQGLQFLIQYYNGEERAKGNILERFSAQQFPDLHSELNLSSLELGDSALYFCASSVAGGQSYNEQFFGPGTRLTVL.

The chain uses TRBV27 and TRBJ1-2; no reliable D call. V lost 5 bases to trimming and J lost 7 bases, with 11 bases between them. This CDR3 contains 12 residues. CDR1 and CDR2 from the germline V gene are MNHEY and SMNVEV (reference sequence). The CDR3: CASSQGLGGYTF. CDR3 nucleotides: TGTGCCAGCAGTCAAGGACTGGGTGGCTACACCTTC.

The rearrangement links TRBV2 to TRBJ1-2; no clear D. The CDR3 is made up of 13 amino acids. The V and J ends lost 0 bases and 5 bases respectively, with 7 bases between them. Germline lookup yields CDR1 SNHLY and CDR2 FYNNEI. CDR3: CASSEALDYGYTF. The CDR3 DNA is TGTGCCAGCAGTGAAGCGCTGGATTATGGCTACACCTTC. Variable domain in full (rest from reference TRBV2 and TRBJ1-2): EPEVTQTPSHQVTQMGQEVILRCVPISNHLYFYWYRQILGQKVEFLVSFYNNEISEKSEIFDDQFSVERPDGSNFTLKIRSTKLEDSAMYFCASSEALDYGYTFGSGTRLTVV.

The chain uses TRBV10-2 and TRBJ2-7; 15 bases line up with TRBD2. The CDR3 has 15 amino acids. Germline CDR1 WSHSY, CDR2 SAAADI. Germline trimming cut 8 bases from V and 5 bases from J; bases unmatched to any gene: 7. This chain's CDR3 is CASPGLAGGRDEQYF. The DNA of the CDR3 is TGCGCCAGCCCAGGACTAGCGGGGGGGAGGGACGAGCAGTACTTC.

The chain links TRBV3-1 (or the pseudogene TRBV3-2) to TRBJ2-3; 7 bases align to TRBD1. The CDR3 is 12 residues long. Germline values: CDR1 LGHDT, CDR2 YNNKEL (reference sequence). Unmatched junction bases numbered 0, after V lost 1 base and J lost 8 bases. The CDR3 reads CASSQGDSTQYF. CDR3 sequence (DNA): TGTGCCAGCAGCCAAGGGGACAGTACGCAGTATTTT.

This chain connects TRBV28 to TRBJ2-2; 9 bases are a match to TRBD1. Germline assignment: CDR1 MDHEN and CDR2 SYDVKM. Trimming at V came to 6 bases and at J to 4 bases, leaving 3 bases not matched to a gene. CDR3 size: 14 residues. The CDR3 DNA follows: TGTGCCAGCAGGCTGACAGGGGGCACCGGGGAGCTGTTTTTT. This sequence encodes CASRLTGGTGELFF.

The CDR3 DNA follows: TGTGCCAGCAGTGAAGTGGGGGCGTCCCGTCAGCCCCAGCATTTT. This sequence encodes CASSEVGASRQPQHF. The rearrangement uses TRBV2 and TRBJ1-5; D may be TRBD1 (6 bases). The CDR3 loop spans 15 amino acids. CDR1 is SNHLY, CDR2 FYNNEI, per germline. V was cut by 1 base and J by 6 bases, with 13 bases left in between.

This clone has just a few counts. V is TRBV10-3 and J is TRBJ2-7, with D possibly being TRBD2 (7 bases). The CDR3 sequence is 16 residues long. Trimming cost V 3 bases and J 5 bases, with 20 bases left between them. CDR1 and CDR2 from the germline V gene are ENHRY and SYGVKD. CDR3 protein: CAISDYRRGALNEQYF. The CDR3 DNA follows: TGTGCCATCAGTGATTACCGCCGGGGGGCTCTGAACGAGCAGTACTTC.

V and J are TRBV19 and TRBJ1-4; D call uncertain. V shed 0 bases and J shed 7 bases, with 12 bases lying between them. The CDR3 sequence is 15 residues long. Germline V lookup: CDR1 LNHDA, CDR2 SQIVND (reference sequence). The CDR3 DNA sequence: TGTGCCAGTAGTATAGATACCCTCGGAGGTGAAAAACTGTTTTTT. The encoded protein is CASSIDTLGGEKLFF.

This clone was recorded a few times. The rearrangement uses TRBV27 and TRBJ2-7, with TRBD1 matching over 9 bases. V lost 8 bases and J lost 1; bases outside the gene matches: 3. The CDR3 is 13 residues long. CDR1 MNHEY and CDR2 SMNVEV come from the germline V gene (reference sequence). In nucleotides, the CDR3 is TGTGCCAGCGGGACAGGGACATCCTACGAGCAGTACTTC. This translates into CASGTGTSYEQYF.

This chain links TRBV27 with TRBJ1-3; D uncertain. In germline, CDR1 is MNHEY, CDR2 SMNVEV (reference sequence). V lost 5 bases and J lost 0, with 8 bases in between. There are 14 residues in the CDR3. CDR3 protein: CASSADISGNTIYF. DNA of the CDR3: TGTGCCAGCAGTGCAGACATCTCTGGAAACACCATATATTTT.

The chain is built from TRBV28 and TRBJ1-5; no reliable D call. Deletions cut 7 bases from V and 5 bases from J, with 6 bases between. Germline V gene data show CDR1 as MDHEN and CDR2 as SYDVKM. The length of the CDR3 is 11 residues. The CDR3 loop is CASNRDQPQHF. Written as DNA, the CDR3 is TGTGCCAGCAATCGGGATCAGCCCCAGCATTTT. The full variable domain, its missing parts supplied by reference TRBV28 and TRBJ1-5, is DVKVTQSSRYLVKRTGEKVFLECVQDMDHENMFWYRQDPGLGLRLIYFSYDVKMKEKGDIPEGYSVSREKKERFSLILESASTNQTSMYLCASNRDQPQHFGDGTRLSIL.